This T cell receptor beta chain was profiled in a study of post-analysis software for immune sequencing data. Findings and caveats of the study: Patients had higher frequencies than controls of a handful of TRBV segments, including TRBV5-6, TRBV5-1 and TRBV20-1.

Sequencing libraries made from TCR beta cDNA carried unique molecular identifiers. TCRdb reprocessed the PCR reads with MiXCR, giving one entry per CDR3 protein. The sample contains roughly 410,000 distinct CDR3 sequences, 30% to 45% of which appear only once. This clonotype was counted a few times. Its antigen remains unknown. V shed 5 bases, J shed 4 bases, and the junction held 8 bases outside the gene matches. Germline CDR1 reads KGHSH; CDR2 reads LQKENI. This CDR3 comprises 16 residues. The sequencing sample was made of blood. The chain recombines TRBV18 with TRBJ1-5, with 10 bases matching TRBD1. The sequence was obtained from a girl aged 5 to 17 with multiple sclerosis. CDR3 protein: CASSERQGAVNQPQHF. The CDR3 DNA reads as TGTGCCAGCTCAGAGAGACAGGGGGCGGTAAATCAGCCCCAGCATTTT.